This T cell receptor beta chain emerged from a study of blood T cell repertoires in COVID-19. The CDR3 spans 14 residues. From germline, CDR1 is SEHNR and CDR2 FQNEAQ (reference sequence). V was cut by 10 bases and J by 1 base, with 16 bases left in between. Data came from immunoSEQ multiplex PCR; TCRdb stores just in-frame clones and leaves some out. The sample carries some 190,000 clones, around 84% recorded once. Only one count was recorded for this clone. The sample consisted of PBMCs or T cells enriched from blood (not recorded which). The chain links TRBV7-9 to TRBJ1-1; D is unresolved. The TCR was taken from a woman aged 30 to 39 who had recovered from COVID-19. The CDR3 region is CATWAMPENTEAFF. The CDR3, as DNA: TGTGCCACCTGGGCGATGCCAGAGAACACTGAAGCTTTCTTT.